Each of the 24 T cell receptor beta chains below was sequenced from the same sample in a study of response to subunit inactivated influenza vaccine. TCRdb fed the RT-PCR reads into MiXCR, producing one record per CDR3 protein. The data hold around 480,000 distinct CDR3 sequences, with approximately 15% observed a single time. Sequencing used CD4+ T cells sorted from PBMCs, obtained 23 to 25 months after vaccination. The source of these receptors is a man aged 50-75 years who received an inactivated influenza vaccine.

This clonotype came up a few times. V usage is TRBV4-1 and J usage is TRBJ1-5, with D tentatively TRBD1 (5 bases). The germline V and J ends were trimmed by 3 bases and 0 bases, with 9 bases remaining between them. Germline CDR1 reads MGHRA; CDR2 reads YSYEKL. The CDR3 consists of 15 residues. CDR3 loop: CASSHDGTSNQPQHF. The CDR3 DNA reads as TGCGCCAGCAGCCATGACGGGACTAGCAATCAGCCCCAGCATTTT.

This clonotype occurred many times. The CDR3 sequence is CASRPGRGYEQYF. In DNA, the CDR3 is TGTGCCAGCAGGCCGGGCAGGGGGTACGAGCAGTACTTC. The rearrangement uses TRBV12-3 or TRBV12-4 and TRBJ2-7; 7 nucleotides align to TRBD1. The V segment lost 6 bases and the J segment 4 bases; nucleotides outside the gene matches: 6. This CDR3 has 13 residues.

V and J are TRBV28 and TRBJ1-3; a weak D match, TRBD1 (5 bases). The length of the CDR3 is 14 residues. Trimming removed 5 bases from V and 6 bases from J, with 14 bases in between. Germline lookup yields CDR1 MDHEN and CDR2 SYDVKM. The CDR3 spells CASSQGSGPNTIYF. CDR3 in DNA: TGTGCCAGCAGTCAAGGGTCAGGGCCAAACACCATATATTTT.

The V gene is TRBV28, the J gene TRBJ2-1; D might be TRBD2 (6 bases). Trimming removed 3 bases at V and 13 bases at J, with 10 bases between. The germline V gene encodes CDR1 MDHEN and CDR2 SYDVKM. The CDR3 is 11 residues long. The CDR3 is CASSFSTSQFF. In nucleotides, the CDR3 is TGTGCCAGCAGTTTTTCGACTAGTCAGTTCTTC.

This clonotype was found a few times. The CDR3 reads CASSFSGTQRGYEQYF. In DNA form, the CDR3 reads TGTGCCAGCAGCTTTTCCGGGACACAAAGGGGTTACGAGCAGTACTTC. The V and J genes are TRBV7-2 and TRBJ2-7; the D gene is possibly TRBD1 (6 bases). The germline V gene has CDR1 SGHTA and CDR2 FQGNSA. The V and J ends lost 3 bases and 4 bases respectively, with 19 bases between them. The CDR3 loop spans 16 amino acids.

This clonotype was picked up a small number of times. The chain employs TRBV20-1 and TRBJ2-7; tentative D call: TRBD1 (6 bases). The CDR3 consists of 14 residues. V shed 6 bases and J shed 0 bases, with 15 bases lying between them. Germline CDR1 DFQATT, CDR2 SNEGSKA (reference sequence). The chain's CDR3 is CSAVPGASSYEQYF. For the CDR3, the DNA is TGCAGTGCGGTTCCAGGGGCTAGCTCCTACGAGCAGTACTTC.

This sequence joins TRBV20-1 and TRBJ1-1, with unresolved D. Germline values: CDR1 DFQATT, CDR2 SNEGSKA (reference sequence). Trimming cost V 3 bases and J 3 bases, with 8 bases left between them. This CDR3 is built from 12 residues. The CDR3 reads CSASPGYTEAFF. CDR3 bases: TGCAGTGCTAGTCCGGGCTACACTGAAGCTTTCTTT.

V is TRBV20-1 and J is TRBJ1-1; D is possibly TRBD1 (6 bases). V was trimmed by 4 bases and J by 5 bases, leaving 14 bases between them. CDR1 DFQATT and CDR2 SNEGSKA come from the germline V gene (reference sequence). The CDR3 is made up of 13 amino acids. CDR3 coding DNA: TGCAGTGCTACAACGAAGGGGGGGACTGAAGCTTTCTTT. Its translation is CSATTKGGTEAFF.

This clonotype was observed at least ten times. The chain carries TRBV15 and TRBJ1-6; perhaps TRBD1 as D (5 bases). Germline V CDR1 and CDR2: LNHNV, YYDKDF (reference sequence). The CDR3 is 17 amino acids. Trimming took off 0 bases at V and 3 bases at J, with 12 bases between the two ends. The CDR3: CATSRDLQGVYNSPLHF. Written as DNA, the CDR3 is TGTGCCACCAGCAGAGATCTTCAGGGCGTCTATAATTCACCCCTCCACTTT.

This clonotype was observed a few times. The chain combines TRBV10-3 with TRBJ1-6; D is unclear. The CDR3 contains 12 residues. Trimming removed 9 bases at V and 5 bases at J, with 8 bases between. The germline V gene has CDR1 ENHRY and CDR2 SYGVKD. The CDR3 region has the DNA TGTGCCATTAGCGGGGATAATTCACCCCTCCACTTT. It yields the protein CAISGDNSPLHF.

This clonotype has a handful of counts. The V and J genes are TRBV4-1 and TRBJ2-1, with 8 nucleotides matching TRBD2. The germline V gene has CDR1 MGHRA and CDR2 YSYEKL. The CDR3 sequence is 20 residues long. The trim removed 6 bases at V and 2 bases at J, leaving 21 bases unmatched. As DNA, the CDR3 is TGCGCCAGCAGACCCACGGAGGCAGCGGGAGTATCGTCCCCCTACAATGAGCAGTTCTTC. As protein: CASRPTEAAGVSSPYNEQFF.

This chain connects TRBV7-9 to TRBJ1-6; the D is unclear. The V and J ends lost 4 bases and 8 bases respectively, with 9 bases between them. Germline CDR1 is SEHNR and CDR2 is FQNEAQ (reference sequence). This CDR3 region has 13 residues. The CDR3 region is CASSSSRDSPLHF. In nucleotides, the CDR3 is TGTGCCAGCAGCTCGAGTCGGGATTCACCCCTCCACTTT.

This clonotype was counted a few times. The genes are TRBV4-2 and TRBJ2-1; the match to TRBD2 covers 7 bases. The CDR3 covers 20 residues. V lost 4 bases, J lost 4 bases, and 22 bases stayed unmatched. Germline V gene data show CDR1 as LGHNA and CDR2 as YNFKEQ. The CDR3 sequence is CASSPQTGVRKRDSYNEQFF. In DNA, the CDR3 is TGTGCCAGCAGCCCACAAACGGGGGTGCGAAAGCGGGATTCTTACAATGAGCAGTTCTTC.

The chain is built from TRBV6-2 or TRBV6-3 and TRBJ2-7, with D hard to call. Trimming stripped 0 bases from V and 3 bases from J, with 9 bases between. The CDR3 has 14 residues. CDR1 and CDR2 from the germline V gene are MNHEY and SVGEGT. The CDR3 sequence: CASSYSTAFYEQYF. CDR3 DNA sequence: TGTGCCAGCAGTTACTCGACGGCATTCTACGAGCAGTACTTC.

About this clonotype: Germline and junction disagree at one end, which may indicate a read error. This CDR3 reads CASSQGQSGTQYF. As DNA, the CDR3 is TGTGCCAGCAGCCAAGGGCAATCCGGTACGCAGTATTTT. V is TRBV4-3 and J is TRBJ2-5; D is ambiguous. The J call is uncertain, as TRBJ2-3 better fits the DNA end. The CDR3 spans 13 residues. Looked up from germline, CDR1 is LGHNA and CDR2 is YSLEER.

In this sample, this clonotype turned up a few times. The rearrangement links TRBV20-1 to TRBJ2-4; D call uncertain. Germline lookup yields CDR1 DFQATT and CDR2 SNEGSKA (reference sequence). Trimming pared 0 bases from V and 2 bases from J, leaving 5 bases between. The CDR3 covers 13 residues. The CDR3 DNA reads TGCAGTGCTAGAGAGGGTTCCAAAAACATTCAGTACTTC. Protein sequence: CSAREGSKNIQYF.

There are a few counts of this clonotype. The chain is built from TRBV5-1 and TRBJ2-5; the match to TRBD1 covers 11 bases. The CDR3 is 14 residues long. Germline V gene lookup returns CDR1 SGHRS and CDR2 YFSETQ. V was pared by 5 bases and J by 5 bases, with 5 bases of the junction left unmatched. CDR3 coding DNA: TGCGCCAGCAGTGGACAGGGGGCTGGCGAGACCCAGTACTTC. Amino acids: CASSGQGAGETQYF.

The V gene is TRBV7-2, the J gene TRBJ2-3, with D tentatively TRBD1 (6 bases). This CDR3 is 16 amino acids long. The V and J ends lost 2 bases and 8 bases respectively, with 20 bases between them. CDR1 and CDR2 (germline): SGHTA, FQGNSA. The CDR3 DNA reads as TGTGCCAGCAGCTTATCCCCGACAGGTGCGGGTTGTACGCAGTATTTT. This gives the protein CASSLSPTGAGCTQYF.

This clonotype has only a few counts. The genes are TRBV12-3 or TRBV12-4 and TRBJ1-5, with 10 positions matching TRBD1. Trimming cost V 2 bases and J 6 bases; bases outside gene matches: 4. This CDR3 comprises 15 residues. CDR3 residues: CASSLSGQGIQPQHF. The CDR3 DNA sequence: TGTGCCAGCAGTTTATCGGGACAGGGGATTCAGCCCCAGCATTTT.

V gene TRBV14 combines with J gene TRBJ2-1; 7 positions match TRBD1. V shed 4 bases, J shed 8 bases, and the junction held 8 bases outside the gene matches. This CDR3 contains 14 residues. Germline V CDR1 and CDR2: SGHDN, FVKESK. CDR3 nucleotide sequence: TGTGCCAGCAGCCGACCGGGACAGTGGCATGAGCAGTTCTTC. It translates to CASSRPGQWHEQFF.

This clonotype was seen ten or more times. This CDR3 is CAITTALNSPLHF. The CDR3 nucleotides are TGTGCCATCACAACAGCACTGAATTCACCCCTCCACTTT. The V and J genes are TRBV10-3 and TRBJ1-6; no firm D call. The CDR3 is 13 amino acids. Trimming took 7 bases from V and 7 from J, leaving 11 bases between them. The germline V gene has CDR1 ENHRY and CDR2 SYGVKD.

This clonotype has a count of ten or more. The V gene is TRBV4-1, the J gene TRBJ2-7, with D possibly being TRBD2 (6 bases). With 3 bases removed from V and 0 bases from J, the gap between germline ends came to 18 bases. This CDR3 comprises 17 residues. From germline, CDR1 is MGHRA and CDR2 YSYEKL. CDR3 protein: CASSHPRGTLASYEQYF. The CDR3 bases are TGCGCCAGCAGCCATCCTCGCGGGACTCTAGCCTCCTACGAGCAGTACTTC.

This clonotype was observed at least ten times. One end of the junction is discordant with germline, which a read error may explain. The chain employs TRBV6-1 and TRBJ2-1, with a weak D call TRBD1 (6 bases). CDR1 and CDR2 (germline): MNHNS, SASEGT. CDR3 size: 13 residues. CDR3 sequence: CASSQNLRQELFF. CDR3 coding DNA: TGTGCCAGCAGCCAGAACCTTAGACAGGAGCTGTTCTTC.

The sample holds a few counts of this clonotype. V gene TRBV28 combines with J gene TRBJ2-5; weak D call: TRBD1 (6 bases). The V end was cut by 3 bases, the J end by 1 base, with 12 bases between. CDR1 is MDHEN and CDR2 is SYDVKM in the germline V gene. This CDR3 is built from 15 residues. DNA of the CDR3: TGTGCCAGCAGTTTTACCAGGGGTGCCCAAGAGACCCAGTACTTC. As protein: CASSFTRGAQETQYF.